What follows is one TCR beta chain and its context. Source study methods: Nucleated cell number was recorded as an estimate derived from reference gene primer amplification. Measured with immunoSEQ multiplex PCR; TCRdb has only the in-frame clones, and not every one. The V and J calls and the clone size are those of that table, but D and trimming were determined from the DNA. The repertoire holds 240,000 or so clones, approximately 82% seen once, with 3% to 4% in the top ten. The data derive from a study of blood T cell repertoires in COVID-19. The V end was cut by 8 bases, the J end by 8 bases, with 10 bases between. The CDR3 spans 11 residues.

The receptor was derived from a woman between 18 and 29 years old with acute or convalescent COVID-19. The chain uses TRBV12-3 or TRBV12-4 and TRBJ2-1; a weak D match, TRBD2 (5 bases). Sample: peripheral blood. The CDR3 region is CASRDTDEQFF. CDR3 in DNA: TGTGCCAGCCGGGATACCGATGAGCAGTTCTTC.